This is a list of T cell receptor beta chains from one sample in a study of blood T cell repertoires in COVID-19. Clones were read by immunoSEQ multiplex PCR, and TCRdb kept only the in-frame ones, dropping some. The data hold just over 300,000 clones, with around 90% observed a single time. What was sequenced was peripheral blood. These receptors all stem from a man between 18 and 35 years old with active or convalescent COVID-19. The CDR3 runs from the conserved cysteine through the conserved F or W. D genes are given only for firm matches. Only some rows state a clone size, as once, few, many or a class for expanded clones.

V gene	D gene	clone size	J gene	CDR3 protein	CDR3 DNA
TRBV11-3	TRBD1	.	TRBJ2-3	CASSLVGTGTDTQYF	TGTGCCAGCAGCTTGGTAGGGACAGGCACAGATACGCAGTATTTT
TRBV18	TRBD1	.	TRBJ2-7	CASSPGQGVYEQYF	TGTGCCAGCTCACCAGGACAGGGCGTATACGAGCAGTACTTC
TRBV4-1	.	.	TRBJ1-2	CASSQDFAGTYGYTF	TGCGCCAGCAGCCAAGATTTCGCGGGGACCTATGGCTACACCTTC
TRBV29-1	TRBD2	.	TRBJ2-1	CSVALLAGYNEQFF	TGCAGCGTTGCCCTGCTAGCGGGATACAATGAGCAGTTCTTC
TRBV25-1	.	.	TRBJ1-2	CASSEWGQRGYTF	TGTGCCAGCAGTGAATGGGGGCAGCGGGGCTACACCTTC
TRBV12-3/TRBV12-4	TRBD1	.	TRBJ2-7	CASKQGPGVEQYF	TGTGCCAGCAAACAGGGGCCTGGGGTCGAGCAGTACTTC
TRBV2	TRBD1	once	TRBJ1-1	CATVDRMNTEAFF	TGTGCCACCGTGGACAGGATGAACACTGAAGCTTTCTTT
TRBV11-2	TRBD2	many	TRBJ2-3	CASSHTSGGPRVDF	TGTGCCAGCAGCCACACTAGCGGGGGACCGCGAGTAGATTTT
TRBV11-2	.	.	TRBJ2-5	CASSLDRYQETQYF	TGTGCCAGCAGCTTGGACAGATATCAAGAGACCCAGTACTTC
TRBV4-3	TRBD1	.	TRBJ1-4	CASSQDGTGLRGLFF	TGCGCCAGCAGCCAAGATGGGACAGGTTTGCGGGGACTGTTTTTT
TRBV13	.	.	TRBJ1-6	CASSLGRNNSPLHF	TGTGCCAGCAGCTTAGGGCGGAATAATTCACCCCTCCACTTT
TRBV24-1	TRBD2	.	TRBJ2-7	CATSDPPVEGICWTSLQYEQYF	TGTGCCACCAGTGACCCCCCAGTCGAGGGGATCTGTTGGACTAGCCTTCAATACGAGCAGTACTTC
TRBV5-8	TRBD1	.	TRBJ2-2	CASIVGQGARGTGELFF	TGTGCCAGCATCGTGGGACAGGGGGCGCGAGGAACCGGGGAGCTGTTTTTT
TRBV4-2	.	.	TRBJ1-2	CASSQTGGAMGYTF	TGTGCCAGCAGCCAAACGGGTGGAGCTATGGGCTACACCTTC
TRBV6-5	TRBD2	.	TRBJ2-5	CATERGQGETQYF	TGTGCCACCGAGCGGGGGCAGGGAGAGACCCAGTACTTC
TRBV27	.	.	TRBJ1-1	CASSLYRDTEAFF	TGTGCCAGCAGCCTGTACAGGGACACTGAAGCTTTCTTT